These T cell receptor beta chains were read from a single sample in a study of T cell responses to AZD1222 COVID-19 vaccine. Clones were sequenced by immunoSEQ multiplex PCR, and TCRdb holds only the in-frame ones, with some missing. The profile covers 150,000 to 170,000 clones, with roughly 90% appearing a single time and under 7% taken by the ten largest. This sample comprised peripheral blood, obtained on day 0 of MenACWY control vaccination. The source of these receptors is an adult in good health. Each CDR3 is given with its conserved first and last residue. The D gene is left open where the match is weak. Size tells how often a clone was seen (once, few, many) or the class of an expanded clone, and some rows leave it out.

J gene: TRBJ1-2; V gene: TRBV18; clone size: -; D gene: -; CDR3 protein: CASSHSRANYGYTF; CDR3 DNA: TGTGCCAGCTCACATTCCAGGGCCAACTATGGCTACACCTTC
J gene: TRBJ2-3; V gene: TRBV5-6; clone size: -; D gene: -; CDR3 protein: CASSFTSGRGTDTQYF; CDR3 DNA: TGTGCCAGCAGCTTTACGTCCGGCAGGGGCACAGATACGCAGTATTTT
J gene: TRBJ2-1; V gene: TRBV7-2; clone size: -; D gene: -; CDR3 protein: CASSLFGLITNEQFF; CDR3 DNA: TGTGCCAGCAGCTTATTTGGTCTAATAACCAATGAGCAGTTCTTC
J gene: TRBJ1-2; V gene: TRBV27; clone size: -; D gene: -; CDR3 protein: CASSLNQGHYGYTF; CDR3 DNA: TGTGCCAGCAGTTTAAATCAGGGGCACTATGGCTACACCTTC
J gene: TRBJ1-1; V gene: TRBV11-3; clone size: -; D gene: -; CDR3 protein: CASSLGGGNTEAFF; CDR3 DNA: TGTGCCAGCAGCTTGGGAGGGGGGAACACTGAAGCTTTCTTT
J gene: TRBJ2-3; V gene: TRBV5-5; clone size: -; D gene: -; CDR3 protein: CASSWRPGGTDTQYF; CDR3 DNA: TGTGCCAGCAGCTGGCGCCCGGGGGGCACAGATACGCAGTATTTT
J gene: TRBJ1-6; V gene: TRBV30; clone size: -; D gene: -; CDR3 protein: CAWSVQTRSYNSPLHF; CDR3 DNA: TGTGCCTGGAGTGTACAGACCCGCTCCTATAATTCACCCCTCCACTTT
J gene: TRBJ2-7; V gene: TRBV3-1/TRBV3-2; clone size: -; D gene: TRBD1; CDR3 protein: CASSQDRGRGLSYEQYF; CDR3 DNA: TGTGCCAGCAGCCAAGACAGGGGCAGGGGGCTCTCCTACGAGCAGTACTTC
J gene: TRBJ2-2; V gene: TRBV19; clone size: -; D gene: -; CDR3 protein: CASSWEANANTGELFF; CDR3 DNA: TGTGCCAGTAGTTGGGAGGCTAACGCGAACACCGGGGAGCTGTTTTTT
J gene: TRBJ2-5; V gene: TRBV30; clone size: -; D gene: TRBD1; CDR3 protein: CAWSATGRETQYF; CDR3 DNA: TGTGCCTGGAGCGCGACAGGGAGAGAGACCCAGTACTTC
J gene: TRBJ2-3; V gene: TRBV7-7; clone size: -; D gene: TRBD2; CDR3 protein: CASSISGGTTDTQYF; CDR3 DNA: TGTGCCAGCAGCATTAGCGGGGGCACCACAGATACGCAGTATTTT
J gene: TRBJ2-3; V gene: TRBV28; clone size: -; D gene: TRBD2; CDR3 protein: CASSTRLLAGGPPDTQYF; CDR3 DNA: TGTGCCAGCAGTACCCGTTTGTTGGCGGGGGGGCCCCCAGATACGCAGTATTTT
J gene: TRBJ2-5; V gene: TRBV7-9; clone size: -; D gene: TRBD2; CDR3 protein: CASSFGGGTLPGETQYF; CDR3 DNA: TGTGCCAGCAGCTTCGGCGGGGGGACCCTCCCGGGGGAGACCCAGTACTTC
J gene: TRBJ2-1; V gene: TRBV6-1; clone size: -; D gene: -; CDR3 protein: CASSERPPGSGEQFF; CDR3 DNA: TGTGCCAGCAGTGAGAGACCCCCGGGCTCGGGTGAGCAGTTCTTC
J gene: TRBJ1-1; V gene: TRBV27; clone size: -; D gene: -; CDR3 protein: CASSLYREGNTEAFF; CDR3 DNA: TGTGCCAGCAGTTTATACAGGGAGGGGAACACTGAAGCTTTCTTT
J gene: TRBJ2-7; V gene: TRBV20-1; clone size: -; D gene: -; CDR3 protein: CSARGPYEQYF; CDR3 DNA: TGCAGTGCTAGAGGGCCCTACGAGCAGTACTTC
J gene: TRBJ2-3; V gene: TRBV6-1; clone size: -; D gene: -; CDR3 protein: CASSETETDTQYF; CDR3 DNA: TGTGCCAGCAGTGAAACGGAGACAGATACGCAGTATTTT
J gene: TRBJ1-2; V gene: TRBV11-3; clone size: once; D gene: TRBD1; CDR3 protein: CASSPGQGEGGYTF; CDR3 DNA: TGTGCCAGCAGCCCCGGACAGGGGGAAGGTGGCTACACCTTC
J gene: TRBJ2-7; V gene: TRBV29-1; clone size: once; D gene: -; CDR3 protein: CSGGQTYEQYF; CDR3 DNA: TGCAGTGGTGGACAGACCTACGAGCAGTACTTC
J gene: TRBJ1-1; V gene: TRBV18; clone size: -; D gene: TRBD1; CDR3 protein: CASSPPQGGSTEAFF; CDR3 DNA: TGTGCCAGCTCACCCCCCCAGGGGGGGAGCACTGAAGCTTTCTTT
J gene: TRBJ1-1; V gene: TRBV18; clone size: -; D gene: TRBD1; CDR3 protein: CASSPINRGANTEAFF; CDR3 DNA: TGTGCCAGCTCACCGATAAACAGGGGCGCAAACACTGAAGCTTTCTTT
J gene: TRBJ2-6; V gene: TRBV15; clone size: -; D gene: -; CDR3 protein: CATMYGANVLTF; CDR3 DNA: TGTGCCACCATGTACGGGGCCAACGTCCTGACTTTC
J gene: TRBJ1-3; V gene: TRBV28; clone size: -; D gene: -; CDR3 protein: CASSSADSLNTIYF; CDR3 DNA: TGTGCCAGCAGTTCGGCCGACAGCTTAAACACCATATATTTT
J gene: TRBJ2-7; V gene: TRBV3-1/TRBV3-2; clone size: -; D gene: -; CDR3 protein: CASSSGTSQRGEQYF; CDR3 DNA: TGTGCCAGCAGTTCCGGGACTTCACAACGCGGGGAGCAGTACTTC
J gene: TRBJ1-2; V gene: TRBV7-9; clone size: -; D gene: -; CDR3 protein: CASSLARAGGGYTF; CDR3 DNA: TGTGCCAGCAGCTTAGCGCGGGCAGGCGGGGGCTACACCTTC